Sequencing of this TCR beta chain was carried out in a study of identical twins. Study observations and caveats: The more abundant beta clonotypes in cord blood had fewer insertions, and memory repertoires did not show this. It was out-of-frame TCR alpha sharing in monozygotic twins that models underestimated.

TCRdb itself ran the 5' RACE reads through MiXCR, one entry per CDR3 protein. This sample has 450,000 or so distinct CDR3 sequences, with roughly an eighth found just once. All donors were healthy Caucasians. Losses at the gene ends were 4 bases for V and 13 bases for J; bases not matched to a gene: 12. This CDR3 comprises 13 residues. The germline CDR1 and CDR2 sequences are SQVTM and ANQGSEA. As concerns this clonotype: What it binds is not known.

These data are also associated with another study on yellow fever vaccine responses in identical twins. Per that paper: Twins showed a vaccine T cell response that reportedly seemed partly convergent, partly personalized.

This receptor was identified in a woman between 18 and 29 years old in good health. The sample comprised CD4+ T cells sorted from blood. The rearrangement uses TRBV29-1 and TRBJ2-1, with 8 bases fitting TRBD1. This chain's CDR3 is CSVVPGTGASQFF. The CDR3, as DNA: TGCAGCGTTGTACCAGGGACAGGCGCATCTCAGTTCTTC.